This is a list of T cell receptor beta chains from one sample in a study of blood T cell repertoires in COVID-19. Produced via immunoSEQ multiplex PCR; TCRdb's table is partial and in-frame only. The sample yields roughly 200,000 clones, 86% seen once. Sequenced material: peripheral blood. The source of these receptors is an elderly man with acute or convalescent COVID-19. Each CDR3 is given with its conserved first and last residue. The D gene is left open where the match is weak. Some rows mark clone size as missing; the rest say once, few, many or name a class of expanded clone.

j_gene: TRBJ2-4
v_gene: TRBV18
abundance: -
d_gene: TRBD1
CDR3aa: CASSPQGQETPRDIQYF
CDR3nt: TGTGCCAGCTCACCACAGGGACAGGAGACCCCAAGGGACATTCAGTACTTC

j_gene: TRBJ1-1
v_gene: TRBV19
abundance: -
d_gene: TRBD1
CDR3aa: CASREQGGNTEAFF
CDR3nt: TGTGCCAGTAGGGAACAGGGGGGGAACACTGAAGCTTTCTTT

j_gene: TRBJ2-4
v_gene: TRBV5-1
abundance: -
d_gene: TRBD1
CDR3aa: CASSWGTGIDIQYF
CDR3nt: TGCGCCAGCAGCTGGGGGACAGGGATTGACATTCAGTACTTC

j_gene: TRBJ2-3
v_gene: TRBV23-1
abundance: -
d_gene: -
CDR3aa: CASSQLVITDTQYF
CDR3nt: TGCGCCAGCAGTCAATTAGTCATAACAGATACGCAGTATTTT

j_gene: TRBJ2-1
v_gene: TRBV4-3
abundance: -
d_gene: TRBD2
CDR3aa: CASSQDWLAGGTYNEQFF
CDR3nt: TGCGCCAGCAGCCAAGATTGGCTAGCGGGAGGTACTTACAATGAGCAGTTCTTC

j_gene: TRBJ1-2
v_gene: TRBV29-1
abundance: -
d_gene: -
CDR3aa: CSLSPGFYGYTF
CDR3nt: TGCAGCCTTTCCCCGGGGTTCTATGGCTACACCTTC

j_gene: TRBJ2-3
v_gene: TRBV19
abundance: -
d_gene: -
CDR3aa: CASTAGPTDTQYF
CDR3nt: TGTGCCAGTACGGCGGGTCCCACAGATACGCAGTATTTT

j_gene: TRBJ2-1
v_gene: TRBV6-4
abundance: -
d_gene: -
CDR3aa: CASSERTSRRNEQFF
CDR3nt: TGTGCCAGCAGTGAGAGGACATCCCGGCGCAATGAGCAGTTCTTC

j_gene: TRBJ2-5
v_gene: TRBV3-1/TRBV3-2
abundance: -
d_gene: -
CDR3aa: CASSRSRGKETQYF
CDR3nt: TGTGCCAGCAGCCGCTCAAGGGGGAAGGAGACCCAGTACTTC

j_gene: TRBJ1-5
v_gene: TRBV24-1
abundance: once
d_gene: TRBD1
CDR3aa: CATGSTPGGSQPQHF
CDR3nt: TGTGCCACCGGTAGCACTCCAGGGGGAAGTCAGCCCCAGCATTTT

j_gene: TRBJ2-3
v_gene: TRBV5-6
abundance: -
d_gene: TRBD2
CDR3aa: CASSLRWEGTDTQYF
CDR3nt: TGTGCCAGCAGCTTGAGGTGGGAGGGAACAGATACGCAGTATTTT

j_gene: TRBJ2-1
v_gene: TRBV29-1
abundance: -
d_gene: -
CDR3aa: CSVEDRSSWVEQFF
CDR3nt: TGCAGCGTTGAAGATCGATCTAGTTGGGTTGAGCAGTTCTTC

j_gene: TRBJ2-7
v_gene: TRBV27
abundance: -
d_gene: TRBD1
CDR3aa: CASSSPTGTSYEQYF
CDR3nt: TGTGCCAGCAGTTCGCCGACAGGGACCTCCTACGAGCAGTACTTC

j_gene: TRBJ2-1
v_gene: TRBV2
abundance: -
d_gene: TRBD2
CDR3aa: CASSLAGGPTEQFF
CDR3nt: TGTGCCAGCAGTTTAGCGGGAGGGCCCACTGAGCAGTTCTTC

j_gene: TRBJ2-1
v_gene: TRBV4-1
abundance: -
d_gene: -
CDR3aa: CASSQGPSDEQFF
CDR3nt: TGCGCCAGCAGCCAAGGCCCGAGCGATGAGCAGTTCTTC

j_gene: TRBJ2-7
v_gene: TRBV3-1/TRBV3-2
abundance: -
d_gene: TRBD1
CDR3aa: CASSQVLGTGLGQYF
CDR3nt: TGTGCCAGCAGCCAAGTTCTGGGGACAGGTCTAGGGCAGTACTTC

j_gene: TRBJ2-5
v_gene: TRBV7-2
abundance: -
d_gene: -
CDR3aa: CASSLAIPPETQYF
CDR3nt: TGTGCCAGCAGCTTAGCTATTCCCCCCGAGACCCAGTACTTC

j_gene: TRBJ2-3
v_gene: TRBV3-1/TRBV3-2
abundance: -
d_gene: -
CDR3aa: CASSPRQLSRTDTQYF
CDR3nt: TGTGCCAGCAGCCCCCGACAGCTGTCCCGCACAGATACGCAGTATTTT

j_gene: TRBJ2-5
v_gene: TRBV3-1/TRBV3-2
abundance: -
d_gene: -
CDR3aa: CASSRSGTQETQYF
CDR3nt: TGTGCCAGCAGCCGCTCCGGGACACAAGAGACCCAGTACTTC

j_gene: TRBJ2-1
v_gene: TRBV5-1
abundance: -
d_gene: -
CDR3aa: CASSLGGTISYNEQFF
CDR3nt: TGCGCCAGCAGCTTGGGAGGTACAATCTCCTACAATGAGCAGTTCTTC

j_gene: TRBJ1-1
v_gene: TRBV30
abundance: -
d_gene: TRBD1
CDR3aa: CAWSRQGAKQAFF
CDR3nt: TGTGCCTGGAGTAGACAGGGGGCGAAGCAAGCTTTCTTT

j_gene: TRBJ1-1
v_gene: TRBV5-4
abundance: -
d_gene: TRBD1
CDR3aa: CASSVLLQGASEAFF
CDR3nt: TGTGCCAGCAGCGTCTTATTACAGGGGGCCTCTGAAGCTTTCTTT

j_gene: TRBJ1-5
v_gene: TRBV2
abundance: -
d_gene: -
CDR3aa: CASSAGNNQPQHF
CDR3nt: TGTGCCAGCAGTGCAGGGAACAATCAGCCCCAGCATTTT

j_gene: TRBJ2-1
v_gene: TRBV10-2
abundance: -
d_gene: -
CDR3aa: CATYRLDYNEQFF
CDR3nt: TGCGCCACCTACCGACTGGACTACAATGAGCAGTTCTTC

j_gene: TRBJ2-3
v_gene: TRBV7-4
abundance: few
d_gene: -
CDR3aa: CASSSLRTDWTDTDTQYF
CDR3nt: TGTGCCAGCAGCTCCCTTCGGACAGACTGGACTGACACAGATACGCAGTATTTT

j_gene: TRBJ1-3
v_gene: TRBV29-1
abundance: -
d_gene: -
CDR3aa: CSVADEDTIYF
CDR3nt: TGCAGCGTCGCCGATGAGGACACCATATATTTT

j_gene: TRBJ2-1
v_gene: TRBV29-1
abundance: -
d_gene: TRBD2
CDR3aa: CSVGRETYNEQFF
CDR3nt: TGCAGCGTTGGGCGGGAGACCTACAATGAGCAGTTCTTC